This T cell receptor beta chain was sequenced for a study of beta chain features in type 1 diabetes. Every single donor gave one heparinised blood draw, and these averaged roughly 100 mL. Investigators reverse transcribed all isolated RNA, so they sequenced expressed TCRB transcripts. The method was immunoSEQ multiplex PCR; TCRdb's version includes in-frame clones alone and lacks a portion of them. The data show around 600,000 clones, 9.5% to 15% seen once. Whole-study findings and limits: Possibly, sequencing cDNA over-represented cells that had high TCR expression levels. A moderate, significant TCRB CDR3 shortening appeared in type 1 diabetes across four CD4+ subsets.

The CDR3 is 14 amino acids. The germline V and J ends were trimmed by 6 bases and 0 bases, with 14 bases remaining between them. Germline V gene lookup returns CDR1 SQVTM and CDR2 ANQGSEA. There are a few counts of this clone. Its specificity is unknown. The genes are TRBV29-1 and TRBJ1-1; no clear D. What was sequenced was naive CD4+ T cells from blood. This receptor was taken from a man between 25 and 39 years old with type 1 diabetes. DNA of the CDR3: TGCAGCGTCGAGGGTCAGACCATGAACACTGAAGCTTTCTTT. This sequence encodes CSVEGQTMNTEAFF.